Listed below are T cell receptor beta chains from one sample, sequenced in a study of CD8+ T cells in alopecia areata. TCRdb's table, derived via immunoSEQ multiplex PCR, lists solely in-frame clones and lacks some. The top ten clones hold roughly 7.5% of a sample with 130,000 to 150,000 clones, around 47% of them seen once. Sequenced sample: CD4+ T cells sorted from blood. These receptors were collected from a human donor with alopecia areata. The CDR3 runs from the conserved cysteine through the conserved F or W. Each record gives: clone size, V gene, D gene, J gene, CDR3 protein, CDR3 DNA. The D gene is left open where the match is weak. Some rows mark clone size as missing; the rest say once, few, many or name a class of expanded clone.

clone size: NA
V gene: TRBV2
D gene: NA
J gene: TRBJ2-2
CDR3 protein: CASRWLAPGELFF
CDR3 DNA: TGTGCCAGCAGGTGGTTGGCCCCCGGGGAGCTGTTTTTT

clone size: NA
V gene: TRBV25-1
D gene: NA
J gene: TRBJ2-5
CDR3 protein: CATRGQETQYF
CDR3 DNA: TGTGCCACCCGGGGGCAAGAGACCCAGTACTTC

clone size: NA
V gene: TRBV7-9
D gene: NA
J gene: TRBJ1-1
CDR3 protein: CASTPQGMNTEAFF
CDR3 DNA: TGTGCCAGCACCCCGCAGGGGATGAACACTGAAGCTTTCTTT

clone size: few
V gene: TRBV27
D gene: NA
J gene: TRBJ2-3
CDR3 protein: CASSSTRLTDTQYF
CDR3 DNA: TGTGCCAGCAGTTCCACTCGGCTCACAGATACGCAGTATTTT

clone size: few
V gene: TRBV23-1
D gene: TRBD2
J gene: TRBJ2-3
CDR3 protein: CAQLGGRAPLGTTDTQYF
CDR3 DNA: TGCGCCCAGCTGGGCGGGAGGGCCCCTTTGGGAACCACAGATACGCAGTATTTT

clone size: NA
V gene: TRBV9
D gene: NA
J gene: TRBJ2-2
CDR3 protein: CASSARDGTRGGGELFF
CDR3 DNA: TGTGCCAGCAGCGCGAGAGACGGGACCCGTGGCGGCGGGGAGCTGTTTTTT

clone size: few
V gene: TRBV29-1
D gene: NA
J gene: TRBJ2-1
CDR3 protein: CSVASSYNEQFF
CDR3 DNA: TGCAGCGTTGCTAGCTCCTACAATGAGCAGTTCTTC

clone size: NA
V gene: TRBV6-5
D gene: NA
J gene: TRBJ2-2
CDR3 protein: CASSYSVGVNTGELFF
CDR3 DNA: TGTGCCAGCAGTTACTCTGTGGGGGTGAACACCGGGGAGCTGTTTTTT

clone size: NA
V gene: TRBV5-6
D gene: NA
J gene: TRBJ2-1
CDR3 protein: CASNRRAEQFF
CDR3 DNA: TGTGCCAGCAACCGTCGGGCTGAGCAGTTCTTC

clone size: NA
V gene: TRBV5-1
D gene: TRBD1
J gene: TRBJ2-7
CDR3 protein: CASSSGTEKSYEQYF
CDR3 DNA: TGCGCCAGCAGCTCCGGGACAGAAAAATCCTACGAGCAGTACTTC

clone size: NA
V gene: TRBV18
D gene: NA
J gene: TRBJ1-1
CDR3 protein: CASSPLGRNTEAFF
CDR3 DNA: TGTGCCAGCTCACCACTGGGGCGGAACACTGAAGCTTTCTTT

clone size: NA
V gene: TRBV4-1
D gene: TRBD2
J gene: TRBJ2-1
CDR3 protein: CASSQEVLTSGAGAEQFF
CDR3 DNA: TGCGCCAGCAGCCAAGAAGTTCTTACTAGCGGGGCGGGGGCTGAGCAGTTCTTC

clone size: few
V gene: TRBV29-1
D gene: TRBD1
J gene: TRBJ1-5
CDR3 protein: CSAGQGWDQPQHF
CDR3 DNA: TGCAGTGCTGGACAGGGATGGGATCAGCCCCAGCATTTT

clone size: NA
V gene: TRBV2
D gene: NA
J gene: TRBJ2-5
CDR3 protein: CASSRGLTQETQYF
CDR3 DNA: TGTGCCAGCAGTCGAGGACTGACACAAGAGACCCAGTACTTC

clone size: few
V gene: TRBV6-6
D gene: NA
J gene: TRBJ2-7
CDR3 protein: CASRQPADRQQYF
CDR3 DNA: TGTGCCAGCAGACAGCCCGCCGACAGGCAGCAGTACTTC

clone size: NA
V gene: TRBV7-8
D gene: NA
J gene: TRBJ2-7
CDR3 protein: CASSLEARSSYEQYF
CDR3 DNA: TGTGCCAGCAGCTTGGAGGCTAGGAGCTCCTACGAGCAGTACTTC

clone size: few
V gene: TRBV18
D gene: NA
J gene: TRBJ2-1
CDR3 protein: CASSPPGGNEQFF
CDR3 DNA: TGTGCCAGCTCACCACCGGGCGGCAATGAGCAGTTCTTC

clone size: NA
V gene: TRBV5-1
D gene: NA
J gene: TRBJ2-7
CDR3 protein: CASTSDGGEQYF
CDR3 DNA: TGCGCCAGCACCTCGGACGGAGGCGAGCAGTACTTC

clone size: NA
V gene: TRBV5-1
D gene: TRBD1
J gene: TRBJ2-1
CDR3 protein: CASSLEGTGPGEQFF
CDR3 DNA: TGCGCCAGCAGCTTGGAAGGGACAGGGCCGGGTGAGCAGTTCTTC

clone size: NA
V gene: TRBV9
D gene: NA
J gene: TRBJ2-4
CDR3 protein: CASSVGTDGDIQYF
CDR3 DNA: TGTGCCAGCAGCGTAGGCACAGATGGAGACATTCAGTACTTC

clone size: few
V gene: TRBV2
D gene: TRBD2
J gene: TRBJ2-1
CDR3 protein: CASKRGVAGGEQFF
CDR3 DNA: TGTGCCAGCAAGAGGGGGGTAGCGGGAGGCGAGCAGTTCTTC

clone size: NA
V gene: TRBV7-9
D gene: NA
J gene: TRBJ2-7
CDR3 protein: CASSSSISYEQYF
CDR3 DNA: TGTGCCAGTTCCTCTAGCATCTCCTACGAGCAGTACTTC

clone size: NA
V gene: TRBV28
D gene: NA
J gene: TRBJ2-7
CDR3 protein: CATRGLSYEQYF
CDR3 DNA: TGTGCCACCCGGGGACTCTCCTACGAGCAGTACTTC

clone size: NA
V gene: TRBV11-2
D gene: NA
J gene: TRBJ2-2
CDR3 protein: CASRENGELFF
CDR3 DNA: TGTGCCAGCAGGGAGAACGGGGAGCTGTTTTTT

clone size: NA
V gene: TRBV30
D gene: NA
J gene: TRBJ2-7
CDR3 protein: CAWSQGMKAYEQYF
CDR3 DNA: TGTGCCTGGAGCCAGGGGATGAAGGCCTACGAGCAGTACTTC

clone size: few
V gene: TRBV29-1
D gene: TRBD1
J gene: TRBJ2-5
CDR3 protein: CSVGQGARETQYF
CDR3 DNA: TGCAGCGTTGGGCAGGGGGCGCGGGAGACCCAGTACTTC

clone size: NA
V gene: TRBV7-3
D gene: TRBD1
J gene: TRBJ2-3
CDR3 protein: CASSSGTGYSTDTQYF
CDR3 DNA: TGTGCCAGCAGCTCAGGGACAGGATATAGCACAGATACGCAGTATTTT

clone size: once
V gene: TRBV7-9
D gene: NA
J gene: TRBJ2-5
CDR3 protein: CASSLALAGKETQYF
CDR3 DNA: TGTGCCAGCAGCTTAGCGTTGGCAGGGAAAGAGACCCAGTACTTC

clone size: NA
V gene: TRBV5-1
D gene: TRBD1
J gene: TRBJ2-3
CDR3 protein: CASSTRTGGWDTQYF
CDR3 DNA: TGCGCCAGCAGCACTCGGACAGGGGGCTGGGATACGCAGTATTTT

clone size: NA
V gene: TRBV5-1
D gene: TRBD2
J gene: TRBJ2-1
CDR3 protein: CASSLGPGLAGYNEQFF
CDR3 DNA: TGCGCCAGCAGCTTGGGCCCGGGACTAGCGGGATACAATGAGCAGTTCTTC

clone size: few
V gene: TRBV28
D gene: NA
J gene: TRBJ2-7
CDR3 protein: CASSPTKDTSEQYF
CDR3 DNA: TGTGCCAGCAGTCCCACCAAAGACACGTCCGAGCAGTACTTC

clone size: NA
V gene: TRBV29-1
D gene: NA
J gene: TRBJ1-2
CDR3 protein: CSVETRGGYTF
CDR3 DNA: TGCAGCGTTGAAACAAGGGGCGGCTACACCTTC

clone size: once
V gene: TRBV5-1
D gene: TRBD2
J gene: TRBJ2-1
CDR3 protein: CASSPLRGGSINEQFF
CDR3 DNA: TGCGCCAGCAGTCCTTTGCGGGGGGGATCGATAAATGAGCAGTTCTTC

clone size: NA
V gene: TRBV7-8
D gene: NA
J gene: TRBJ1-2
CDR3 protein: CASSLAAAGAQGYTF
CDR3 DNA: TGTGCCAGCAGCTTAGCTGCGGCAGGGGCCCAAGGCTACACCTTC

clone size: few
V gene: TRBV7-9
D gene: NA
J gene: TRBJ2-2
CDR3 protein: CASRQPTGELFF
CDR3 DNA: TGTGCCAGCCGTCAGCCCACCGGGGAGCTGTTTTTT

clone size: NA
V gene: TRBV29-1
D gene: TRBD2
J gene: TRBJ2-1
CDR3 protein: CSVPIGGRAPEQFF
CDR3 DNA: TGCAGCGTTCCGATAGGTGGGAGGGCCCCTGAGCAGTTCTTC

clone size: once
V gene: TRBV6-5
D gene: NA
J gene: TRBJ2-7
CDR3 protein: CASSYSWQDTYAQYF
CDR3 DNA: TGTGCCAGCAGTTACAGTTGGCAGGACACCTACGCGCAGTACTTC

clone size: NA
V gene: TRBV28
D gene: NA
J gene: TRBJ1-5
CDR3 protein: CASSSPPALNQPQHF
CDR3 DNA: TGTGCCAGCAGTTCCCCCCCCGCGCTAAATCAGCCCCAGCATTTT

clone size: NA
V gene: TRBV20-1
D gene: NA
J gene: TRBJ2-2
CDR3 protein: CSVRDTGELFF
CDR3 DNA: TGCAGTGTAAGGGACACCGGGGAGCTGTTTTTT

clone size: few
V gene: TRBV29-1
D gene: TRBD1
J gene: TRBJ2-2
CDR3 protein: CSVRRGQLTGELFF
CDR3 DNA: TGCAGCGTCCGACGGGGACAGCTCACCGGGGAGCTGTTTTTT

clone size: NA
V gene: TRBV28
D gene: NA
J gene: TRBJ2-5
CDR3 protein: CASSFRLQETQYF
CDR3 DNA: TGTGCCAGCAGTTTCCGCTTACAAGAGACCCAGTACTTC

clone size: NA
V gene: TRBV29-1
D gene: NA
J gene: TRBJ2-1
CDR3 protein: CSVEDPTGRDNEQFF
CDR3 DNA: TGCAGCGTTGAAGACCCCACAGGACGGGACAATGAGCAGTTCTTC

clone size: once
V gene: TRBV30
D gene: TRBD2
J gene: TRBJ2-1
CDR3 protein: CAWSVRLSGGWNEQFF
CDR3 DNA: TGTGCCTGGAGTGTAAGGCTTAGCGGGGGATGGAATGAGCAGTTCTTC

clone size: NA
V gene: TRBV28
D gene: NA
J gene: TRBJ2-7
CDR3 protein: CASSLPVGFHYEQYF
CDR3 DNA: TGTGCCAGCAGTTTGCCTGTCGGCTTCCACTACGAGCAGTACTTC

clone size: few
V gene: TRBV28
D gene: NA
J gene: TRBJ2-3
CDR3 protein: CASSVSGLGTQYF
CDR3 DNA: TGTGCCAGCAGCGTTTCGGGGCTAGGTACGCAGTATTTT

clone size: NA
V gene: TRBV5-1
D gene: TRBD1
J gene: TRBJ2-1
CDR3 protein: CASSPGQAYNEQFF
CDR3 DNA: TGCGCCAGCTCACCGGGACAGGCATACAATGAGCAGTTCTTC

clone size: few
V gene: TRBV9
D gene: TRBD1
J gene: TRBJ2-1
CDR3 protein: CASSPRDRRSYNEQFF
CDR3 DNA: TGTGCCAGCAGCCCTCGGGACAGGCGTTCCTACAATGAGCAGTTCTTC

clone size: NA
V gene: TRBV30
D gene: TRBD2
J gene: TRBJ2-1
CDR3 protein: CASGLANEQFF
CDR3 DNA: TGTGCCTCGGGACTAGCGAATGAGCAGTTCTTC

clone size: NA
V gene: TRBV7-8
D gene: TRBD2
J gene: TRBJ2-3
CDR3 protein: CASSPRRTGGSDTQYF
CDR3 DNA: TGTGCCAGCAGCCCTAGAAGGACGGGAGGGTCAGATACGCAGTATTTT

clone size: NA
V gene: TRBV11-2
D gene: NA
J gene: TRBJ2-2
CDR3 protein: CASHFLRGGELFF
CDR3 DNA: TGTGCCTCCCATTTTTTGCGTGGCGGGGAGCTGTTTTTT

clone size: once
V gene: TRBV9
D gene: NA
J gene: TRBJ1-2
CDR3 protein: CASSAEQGNYGYTF
CDR3 DNA: TGTGCCAGCAGCGCGGAACAAGGAAACTATGGCTACACCTTC

clone size: NA
V gene: TRBV7-9
D gene: NA
J gene: TRBJ2-1
CDR3 protein: CASSLDLASNEQFF
CDR3 DNA: TGTGCCAGCAGCTTAGACCTAGCGAGCAATGAGCAGTTCTTC

clone size: few
V gene: TRBV29-1
D gene: NA
J gene: TRBJ1-2
CDR3 protein: CSVESGGGGYTF
CDR3 DNA: TGCAGCGTTGAGTCTGGTGGCGGAGGCTACACCTTC

clone size: NA
V gene: TRBV29-1
D gene: TRBD1
J gene: TRBJ2-7
CDR3 protein: CSGGQGVYEQYF
CDR3 DNA: TGCAGCGGTGGACAGGGGGTTTACGAGCAGTACTTC

clone size: once
V gene: TRBV7-3
D gene: NA
J gene: TRBJ2-5
CDR3 protein: CASSRGVDETQYF
CDR3 DNA: TGTGCCAGCAGCCGGGGTGTTGACGAGACCCAGTACTTC